The rows below give T cell receptor beta chains drawn from one sample of a study of blood T cell repertoires in COVID-19. Assay used: immunoSEQ multiplex PCR; TCRdb lists only in-frame clones, some missing. This sample has 43,000 or so clones; 83% occur once, and the top ten carry approximately 6%. The sequencing sample was made of peripheral blood. The receptors here all came from a woman aged 80 or over with acute or convalescent COVID-19. Both conserved end residues are part of each CDR3. The order of the fields is clone size, V gene, J gene, D gene, CDR3 DNA, CDR3 protein. The D gene is left open where the match is weak. Not every row has a clone size; where given, it reads once, few, many or a size class.

size: -; V: TRBV19; J: TRBJ1-6; D: -; DNA: TGTGCCAGTAGTATATCGGCAGGAACTAATTCACCCCTCCACTTT; CDR3: CASSISAGTNSPLHF
size: few; V: TRBV19; J: TRBJ1-1; D: TRBD1; DNA: TGTGCCAGCCGGGACAGGGGGAGCGCGGACACTGAAGCTTTCTTT; CDR3: CASRDRGSADTEAFF
size: -; V: TRBV5-6; J: TRBJ1-2; D: TRBD1; DNA: TGTGCCAGCAGCGGGTCAGGGGGGAACTATGGCTACACCTTC; CDR3: CASSGSGGNYGYTF
size: -; V: TRBV18; J: TRBJ1-4; D: -; DNA: TGTGCCAGCTCCCTTCAGTCAACTAATGAAAAACTGTTTTTT; CDR3: CASSLQSTNEKLFF
size: -; V: TRBV19; J: TRBJ1-1; D: -; DNA: TGTGCCAGTAGTAACCGGACAGCCGCAATAGGGGTTGAAGCTTTCTTT; CDR3: CASSNRTAAIGVEAFF
size: -; V: TRBV27; J: TRBJ1-2; D: -; DNA: TGTGCCAGCAGCCCGGTGTACGGGGACTATGGCTACACCTTC; CDR3: CASSPVYGDYGYTF
size: once; V: TRBV5-4; J: TRBJ2-1; D: TRBD2; DNA: TGTGCCAGCAGCCGCGGGGCTAGCGGGGGGGCCTACAATGAGCAGTTCTTC; CDR3: CASSRGASGGAYNEQFF
size: -; V: TRBV6-6; J: TRBJ1-5; D: TRBD1; DNA: TGTGCCAGCAGTCAGCGACAGGGGGCTAGCAATCAGCCCCAGCATTTT; CDR3: CASSQRQGASNQPQHF
size: -; V: TRBV7-9; J: TRBJ1-1; D: -; DNA: TGTGCCAGCAGCCTCCCGGCAGGGGCGGACGTGGCTTTCTTT; CDR3: CASSLPAGADVAFF
size: -; V: TRBV2; J: TRBJ1-5; D: -; DNA: TGTGCCAGCAGTTCCCAGGTTATCAATCAGCCCCAGCATTTT; CDR3: CASSSQVINQPQHF
size: once; V: TRBV19; J: TRBJ1-2; D: TRBD1; DNA: TGTGCCAGTAGGCGAGGGACAGGGGGCGCAAGGAACTATGGCTACACCTTC; CDR3: CASRRGTGGARNYGYTF
size: few; V: TRBV12-5; J: TRBJ1-2; D: TRBD1; DNA: TGTGCTAGTGGTTTGACTGGGGGACAGGGAAGTGGCTACACCTTC; CDR3: CASGLTGGQGSGYTF
size: -; V: TRBV6-5; J: TRBJ2-4; D: -; DNA: TGTGCCAGCAGTTACGGTAGTTCGAGTCAAAACATTCAGTACTTC; CDR3: CASSYGSSSQNIQYF
size: -; V: TRBV19; J: TRBJ1-1; D: -; DNA: TGTGCCAGTAGATCGACTGCTTCGAACACTGAAGCTTTCTTT; CDR3: CASRSTASNTEAFF
size: -; V: TRBV6-5; J: TRBJ1-6; D: TRBD1; DNA: TGTGCCAGCAGGCCACAGGGGGCCGGCTCACCCCTCCACTTT; CDR3: CASRPQGAGSPLHF
size: -; V: TRBV5-1; J: TRBJ1-4; D: -; DNA: TGCGCCAGCAGCCACAGCCGGCGAGAGGGTAATGAAAAACTGTTTTTT; CDR3: CASSHSRREGNEKLFF
size: -; V: TRBV27; J: TRBJ2-3; D: -; DNA: TGTGCCAGCAGAAGGGACAAACTCCCTAGCACAGATACGCAGTATTTT; CDR3: CASRRDKLPSTDTQYF
size: -; V: TRBV9; J: TRBJ2-2; D: -; DNA: TGTGCCAGCAGATACAGGGACACCGGGGAGCTGTTTTTT; CDR3: CASRYRDTGELFF
size: -; V: TRBV2; J: TRBJ2-1; D: -; DNA: TGTGCCAGCCTCCCTGGGACTCTAAACAATGAGCAGTTCTTC; CDR3: CASLPGTLNNEQFF
size: -; V: TRBV5-4; J: TRBJ2-5; D: -; DNA: TGTGCCAGCAGCTTATCCGGGAGAGTACAAGAGACCCAGTACTTC; CDR3: CASSLSGRVQETQYF
size: -; V: TRBV5-1; J: TRBJ1-5; D: -; DNA: TGCGCCAGCAGCTTTAGACAGGAGCCCCGATTGAATCAGCCCCAGCATTTT; CDR3: CASSFRQEPRLNQPQHF
size: -; V: TRBV11-2; J: TRBJ2-5; D: -; DNA: TGTGCCAGCAGCTCGTACCGGGACTCCCAAGAGACCCAGTACTTC; CDR3: CASSSYRDSQETQYF
size: -; V: TRBV27; J: TRBJ1-3; D: TRBD1; DNA: TGTGCCAGCAGGGGCCGGGACAGTGGAAACACCATATATTTT; CDR3: CASRGRDSGNTIYF
size: -; V: TRBV6-6; J: TRBJ1-1; D: -; DNA: TGTGCCAGCAGTGTCGACACTGAAGCTTTCTTT; CDR3: CASSVDTEAFF
size: -; V: TRBV6-5; J: TRBJ2-4; D: TRBD2; DNA: TGTGCCAGCAGTTACGGGACTAGCGGGGACATTCAGTACTTC; CDR3: CASSYGTSGDIQYF
size: -; V: TRBV5-4; J: TRBJ2-2; D: TRBD1; DNA: TGTGCCAGCAGCCTCGACAGGGCCGGGGAGCTGTTTTTT; CDR3: CASSLDRAGELFF
size: -; V: TRBV30; J: TRBJ1-2; D: -; DNA: TGTGCCTGGAGCCCTGCAGGGGCCTATGGCTACACCTTC; CDR3: CAWSPAGAYGYTF
size: -; V: TRBV10-3; J: TRBJ2-5; D: TRBD1; DNA: TGTGCCATCAGTGGTGATGGGACAGGCGAAGAGACCCAGTACTTC; CDR3: CAISGDGTGEETQYF
size: -; V: TRBV25-1; J: TRBJ1-2; D: -; DNA: TGTGCCAGCAGTGAAGAGCCTTTTAACTATGGCTACACCTTC; CDR3: CASSEEPFNYGYTF
size: -; V: TRBV3-1/TRBV3-2; J: TRBJ2-7; D: TRBD1; DNA: TGTGCCAGCAGGCAAGGACAGGGGGCTTCCTACGAGCAGTACTTC; CDR3: CASRQGQGASYEQYF
size: -; V: TRBV5-1; J: TRBJ2-7; D: -; DNA: TGCGCCAGCAGCTTTGGAGGGTGGGGATCCTACGAGCAGTACTTC; CDR3: CASSFGGWGSYEQYF
size: -; V: TRBV30; J: TRBJ1-1; D: -; DNA: TGTGCCTCCCTAGGGGCCTACACTGAAGCTTTCTTT; CDR3: CASLGAYTEAFF
size: -; V: TRBV27; J: TRBJ2-7; D: -; DNA: TGTGCCAGCAGTTTATCTTCCCGCTCGGGCGAGCAGTACTTC; CDR3: CASSLSSRSGEQYF
size: -; V: TRBV6-4; J: TRBJ1-2; D: TRBD1; DNA: TGTGCCAGCAGTATGGGACAGAAATATGGCTACACCTTC; CDR3: CASSMGQKYGYTF
size: -; V: TRBV3-1/TRBV3-2; J: TRBJ2-1; D: TRBD2; DNA: TGTGCCAGCAGCCAAAACCTAGCGGGGTCGGATGAGCAGTTCTTC; CDR3: CASSQNLAGSDEQFF
size: -; V: TRBV21-1; J: TRBJ2-3; D: -; DNA: TGTGCCAGCAGCAAGGTGGGTCGACTCCAATCCTCGGCATATACGCAGTATTTT; CDR3: CASSKVGRLQSSAYTQYF
size: -; V: TRBV15; J: TRBJ1-1; D: -; DNA: TGTGCCACCAGCAGAGGCAGGGAAGGTCACACTGAAGCTTTCTTT; CDR3: CATSRGREGHTEAFF
size: -; V: TRBV11-1; J: TRBJ2-5; D: -; DNA: TGTGCCAGCAGCTTAGTGGGGGGCCAAGAGACCCAGTACTTC; CDR3: CASSLVGGQETQYF
size: -; V: TRBV5-4; J: TRBJ1-3; D: TRBD1; DNA: TGTGCCAGCAGCTTGGCCGGGACAGGCTCTGGAAACACCATATATTTT; CDR3: CASSLAGTGSGNTIYF
size: -; V: TRBV18; J: TRBJ1-3; D: -; DNA: TGTGCCAGCCGCACCTCTAGGGGATTGGGAAACACCATATATTTT; CDR3: CASRTSRGLGNTIYF
size: -; V: TRBV10-3; J: TRBJ2-5; D: TRBD1; DNA: TGTGCCATCAGCTCGACAGGGTCCCTCCCACAAGAGACCCAGTACTTC; CDR3: CAISSTGSLPQETQYF
size: few; V: TRBV11-1; J: TRBJ1-2; D: TRBD1; DNA: TGTGCCAGCAGCTCGCGCACAGGGGGCTGGTCTGGCTACACCTTC; CDR3: CASSSRTGGWSGYTF
size: -; V: TRBV5-1; J: TRBJ2-3; D: TRBD2; DNA: TGCGCCAGCAGCTCTAGCGGGAGAATCAAGACCGACACAGATACGCAGTATTTT; CDR3: CASSSSGRIKTDTDTQYF
size: -; V: TRBV29-1; J: TRBJ2-6; D: -; DNA: TGCAGCGTTGCACTCTCTGGGGCCAACGTCCTGACTTTC; CDR3: CSVALSGANVLTF